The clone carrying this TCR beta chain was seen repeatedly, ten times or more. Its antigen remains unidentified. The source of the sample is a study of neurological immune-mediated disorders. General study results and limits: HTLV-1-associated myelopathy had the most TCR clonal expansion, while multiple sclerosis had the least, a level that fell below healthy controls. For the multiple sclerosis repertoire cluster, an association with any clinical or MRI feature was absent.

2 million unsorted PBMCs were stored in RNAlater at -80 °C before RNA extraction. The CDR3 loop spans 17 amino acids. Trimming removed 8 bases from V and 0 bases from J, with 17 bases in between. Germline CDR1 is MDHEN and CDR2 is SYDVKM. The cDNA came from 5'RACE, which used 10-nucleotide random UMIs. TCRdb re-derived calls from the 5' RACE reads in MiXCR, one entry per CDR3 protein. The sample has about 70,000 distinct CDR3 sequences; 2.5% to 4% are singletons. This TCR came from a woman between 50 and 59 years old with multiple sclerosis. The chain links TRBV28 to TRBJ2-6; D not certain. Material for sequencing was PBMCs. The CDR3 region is CASGRAKLRSGANVLTF. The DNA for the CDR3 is TGTGCCAGCGGCCGGGCTAAACTCCGCTCTGGGGCCAACGTCCTGACTTTC. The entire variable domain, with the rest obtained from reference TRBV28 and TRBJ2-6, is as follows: DVKVTQSSRYLVKRTGEKVFLECVQDMDHENMFWYRQDPGLGLRLIYFSYDVKMKEKGDIPEGYSVSREKKERFSLILESASTNQTSMYLCASGRAKLRSGANVLTFGAGSRLTVL.